This TCR beta chain is from a study of blood T cell repertoires in COVID-19. Here immunoSEQ multiplex PCR was the method, and the copy in TCRdb shows in-frame clones only, minus some. The table includes fewer than 350,000 clones, roughly 89% detected once. The CDR3 has 14 residues. Germline V gene data show CDR1 as SGHRS and CDR2 as YFSETQ. The V and J ends lost 7 bases and 4 bases, in that order; junction bases with no gene match: 6. Participants were aged 18 to 89 years from approximately 25 US areas. This sequence joins TRBV5-1 and TRBJ2-1; the match to TRBD2 covers 9 bases. Material: PBMCs or T cells enriched from blood (not recorded which). The TCR comes from a woman between 35 and 50 years old who had recovered from COVID-19. The chain's CDR3 is CASGASGAYNEQFF. The CDR3 nucleotides are TGCGCCAGCGGCGCTAGCGGGGCATACAATGAGCAGTTCTTC.